A selection of T cell receptor beta chains follows, all from one sample in a study of T cells in Graves' hyperthyroidism and ophthalmopathy. TCRdb passed the multiplex PCR reads through MiXCR, listing each CDR3 protein once. The sample shows hundreds of thousands of distinct CDR3 sequences, about 14% of them seen only once. Sequenced: blood. The receptors stem from a woman aged 45-60 years with Graves' ophthalmopathy. Both conserved end residues are part of each CDR3. D genes are given only for firm matches. Rows may omit the clone size; those that give it use once, few, many or a size class.

CDR3 protein	CDR3 DNA	J gene	CDR3 length	clone size	V gene	D gene
CASSPPGLGRGEQYF	TGTGCCAGCAGCCCACCGGGACTAGGAAGAGGCGAGCAGTACTTC	TRBJ2-7	15	many	TRBV11-2	TRBD2
CASSQTTGSTDTQYF	TGTGCTAGCAGCCAAACGACAGGGAGCACAGATACGCAGTATTTT	TRBJ2-3	15	few	TRBV7-7	TRBD1
CASSQEVSMNTEAFF	TGTGCCAGCAGCCAAGAGGTCAGCATGAACACTGAAGCTTTCTTT	TRBJ1-1	15	many	TRBV3-1	.
CASSPKDRVRAEAFF	TGTGCCAGCTCACCGAAAGACAGGGTGAGGGCTGAAGCTTTCTTT	TRBJ1-1	15	.	TRBV18	TRBD1
CASSYYRDRGFGANVLTF	TGCGCCAGCAGCTACTACCGGGACAGAGGTTTCGGCGCCAACGTCCTGACTTTC	TRBJ2-6	18	.	TRBV5-1	TRBD1
CASRGDRGFSEQYF	TGTGCCAGCAGAGGGGACAGGGGCTTTTCCGAGCAGTACTTC	TRBJ2-7	14	many	TRBV27	TRBD1
CSASSPTGAPTNTEAFF	TGCAGTGCTAGTTCGCCAACAGGGGCTCCCACGAACACTGAAGCTTTCTTT	TRBJ1-1	17	many	TRBV20-1	TRBD1
CASSTSGTGANYGYTF	TGTGCCAGCTCGACCTCCGGGACAGGGGCCAACTATGGCTACACCTTC	TRBJ1-2	16	many	TRBV18	TRBD1
CASRTGTRKAYEQYF	TGTGCCAGCAGGACCGGGACTAGGAAGGCCTACGAGCAGTACTTC	TRBJ2-7	15	.	TRBV6-1	TRBD2
CASSFQSTQGFTF	TGCGCCAGCAGCTTTCAGAGTACCCAGGGATTCACCTTC	TRBJ1-2	13	few	TRBV5-1	.
CSTLVGGLQETQYF	TGCAGTACCCTAGTGGGAGGGCTTCAAGAGACCCAGTACTTC	TRBJ2-5	14	many	TRBV20-1	TRBD2
CASSLAGGRPQFTYEQYF	TGTGCCAGCAGTTTGGCGGGCGGTCGTCCTCAATTTACCTACGAGCAGTACTTC	TRBJ2-7	18	.	TRBV27	.
CSANRDRDTYEQYF	TGCAGTGCTAACCGGGACAGGGACACCTACGAGCAGTACTTC	TRBJ2-7	14	many	TRBV20-1	TRBD1
CSVELGSGPGELFF	TGCAGCGTTGAACTAGGGTCCGGGCCCGGGGAGCTGTTTTTT	TRBJ2-2	14	many	TRBV29-1	.
CASSRRLAGSYNEQFF	TGTGCCAGCAGCCGCCGACTAGCGGGAAGTTACAATGAGCAGTTCTTC	TRBJ2-1	16	many	TRBV14	TRBD2
CASSYTGSRENEQFF	TGTGCCAGCAGCTATACAGGGTCTCGGGAGAATGAGCAGTTCTTC	TRBJ2-1	15	many	TRBV9	.
CASAISGISNEQFF	TGTGCCAGCGCGATTTCCGGGATAAGTAATGAGCAGTTCTTC	TRBJ2-1	14	many	TRBV12-3/TRBV12-4	.
CASSPPSRASNYGYTF	TGTGCCAGCAGCCCACCGAGCAGGGCTTCTAACTATGGCTACACCTTC	TRBJ1-2	16	few	TRBV7-8	.
CAISGPSYNEQFF	TGTGCCATCAGTGGTCCCAGTTACAATGAGCAGTTCTTC	TRBJ2-1	13	many	TRBV10-3	.
CASSLGATTATEAFF	TGTGCCAGCAGCTTAGGGGCAACCACCGCCACTGAAGCTTTCTTT	TRBJ1-1	15	many	TRBV7-2	.
CASSNLQGVNTEAFF	TGTGCCAGCTCAAACCTACAGGGGGTAAACACTGAAGCTTTCTTT	TRBJ1-1	15	many	TRBV18	TRBD1
CASSAIGLADEQFF	TGTGCTAGCAGCGCCATTGGTTTGGCGGATGAGCAGTTCTTC	TRBJ2-1	14	.	TRBV7-7	.
CASSLSSANTEAFF	TGTGCCAGCAGCTTAAGCTCAGCGAACACTGAAGCTTTCTTT	TRBJ1-1	14	many	TRBV7-9	.
CATSGGPGGTGELFF	TGTGCCACCAGTGGCGGGCCAGGGGGAACCGGGGAGCTGTTTTTT	TRBJ2-2	15	.	TRBV24-1	TRBD1
CASSYSVQVPSGANVLTF	TGTGCCAGCAGTTACTCAGTACAGGTACCCTCTGGGGCCAACGTCCTGACTTTC	TRBJ2-6	18	few	TRBV6-2/TRBV6-3	.
CASSQTTSGSPYEQYF	TGCGCCAGCAGCCAAACCACTAGCGGGAGCCCCTACGAGCAGTACTTC	TRBJ2-7	16	.	TRBV4-3	TRBD2